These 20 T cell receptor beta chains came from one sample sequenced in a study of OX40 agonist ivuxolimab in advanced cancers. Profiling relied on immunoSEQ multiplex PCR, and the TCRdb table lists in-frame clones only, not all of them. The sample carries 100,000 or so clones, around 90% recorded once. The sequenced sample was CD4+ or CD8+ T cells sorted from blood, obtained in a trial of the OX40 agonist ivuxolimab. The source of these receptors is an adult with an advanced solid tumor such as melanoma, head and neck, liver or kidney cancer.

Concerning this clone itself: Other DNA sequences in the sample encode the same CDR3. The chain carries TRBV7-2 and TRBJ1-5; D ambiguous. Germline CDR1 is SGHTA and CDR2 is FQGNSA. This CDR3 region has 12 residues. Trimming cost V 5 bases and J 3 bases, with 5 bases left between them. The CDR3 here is CASSAYNQPQHF. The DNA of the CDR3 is TGTGCCAGCAGCGCCTACAATCAGCCCCAGCATTTT.

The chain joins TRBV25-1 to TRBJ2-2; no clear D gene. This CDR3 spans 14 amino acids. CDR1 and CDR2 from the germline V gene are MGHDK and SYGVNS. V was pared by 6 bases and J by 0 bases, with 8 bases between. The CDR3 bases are TGTGCCAGCAGAGCTGACACGAACACCGGGGAGCTGTTTTTT. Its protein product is CASRADTNTGELFF.

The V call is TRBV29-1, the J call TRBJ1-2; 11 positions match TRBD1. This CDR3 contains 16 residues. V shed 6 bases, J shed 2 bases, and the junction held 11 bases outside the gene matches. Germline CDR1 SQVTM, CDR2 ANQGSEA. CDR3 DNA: TGCAGCGTGACTGGACAGGGGGCTGTGTTGAACTATGGCTACACCTTC. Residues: CSVTGQGAVLNYGYTF.

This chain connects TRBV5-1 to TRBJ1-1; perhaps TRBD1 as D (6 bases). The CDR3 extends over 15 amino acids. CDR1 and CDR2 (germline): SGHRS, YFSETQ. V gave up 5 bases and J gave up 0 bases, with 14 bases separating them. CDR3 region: CASSQTGLVNTEAFF. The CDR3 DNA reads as TGCGCCAGCAGTCAGACAGGTCTTGTGAACACTGAAGCTTTCTTT.

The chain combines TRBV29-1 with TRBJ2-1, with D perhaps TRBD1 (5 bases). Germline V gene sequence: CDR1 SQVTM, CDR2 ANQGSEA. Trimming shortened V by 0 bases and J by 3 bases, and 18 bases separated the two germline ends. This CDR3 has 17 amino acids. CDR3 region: CSVEEDTKGYGYNEQFF. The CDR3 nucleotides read TGCAGCGTTGAAGAGGACACTAAGGGGTACGGCTACAATGAGCAGTTCTTC.

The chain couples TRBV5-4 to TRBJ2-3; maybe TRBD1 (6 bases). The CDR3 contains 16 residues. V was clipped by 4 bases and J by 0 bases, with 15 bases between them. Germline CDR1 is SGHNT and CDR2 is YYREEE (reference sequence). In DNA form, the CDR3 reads TGTGCCAGCAGCCCACTGGGGGCCAGTAGCACAGATACGCAGTATTTT. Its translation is CASSPLGASSTDTQYF. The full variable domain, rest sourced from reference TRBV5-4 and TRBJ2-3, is ETGVTQSPTHLIKTRGQQVTLRCSSQSGHNTVSWYQQALGQGPQFIFQYYREEENGRGNFPPRFSGLQFPNYSSELNVNALELDDSALYLCASSPLGASSTDTQYFGPGTRLTVL.

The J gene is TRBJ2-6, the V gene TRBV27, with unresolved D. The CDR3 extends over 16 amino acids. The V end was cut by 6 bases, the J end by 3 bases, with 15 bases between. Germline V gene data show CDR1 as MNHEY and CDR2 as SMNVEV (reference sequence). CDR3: CASSPRGIGGANVLTF. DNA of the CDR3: TGTGCCAGCAGCCCCAGAGGTATAGGTGGGGCCAACGTCCTGACTTTC.

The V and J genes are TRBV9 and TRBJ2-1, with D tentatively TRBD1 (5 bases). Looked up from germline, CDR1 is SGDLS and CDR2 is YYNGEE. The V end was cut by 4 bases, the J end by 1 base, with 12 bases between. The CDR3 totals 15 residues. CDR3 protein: CASSFRVGSYNEQFF. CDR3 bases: TGTGCCAGCAGCTTCAGGGTGGGGTCCTACAATGAGCAGTTCTTC. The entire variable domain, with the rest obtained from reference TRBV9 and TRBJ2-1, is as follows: DSGVTQTPKHLITATGQRVTLRCSPRSGDLSVYWYQQSLDQGLQFLIQYYNGEERAKGNILERFSAQQFPDLHSELNLSSLELGDSALYFCASSFRVGSYNEQFFGPGTRLTVL.

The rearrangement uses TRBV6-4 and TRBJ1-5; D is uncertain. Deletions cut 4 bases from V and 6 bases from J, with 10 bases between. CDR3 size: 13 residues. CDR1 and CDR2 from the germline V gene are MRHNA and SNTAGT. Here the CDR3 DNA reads TGTGCCAGCAGTGTTCCCTTGGGTCAGCCCCAGCATTTT. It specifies CASSVPLGQPQHF.

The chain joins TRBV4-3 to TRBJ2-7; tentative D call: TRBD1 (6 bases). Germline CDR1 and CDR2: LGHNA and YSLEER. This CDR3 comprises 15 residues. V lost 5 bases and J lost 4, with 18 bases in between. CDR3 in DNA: TGCGCCAGCAGCTTCTCACCGGGACAAGGGTACGAGCAGTACTTC. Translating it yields CASSFSPGQGYEQYF.

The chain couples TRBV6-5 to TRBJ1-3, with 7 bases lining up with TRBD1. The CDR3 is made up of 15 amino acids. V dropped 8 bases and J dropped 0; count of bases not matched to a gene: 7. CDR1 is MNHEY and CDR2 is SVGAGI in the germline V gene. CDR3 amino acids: CASCRQGVSGNTIYF. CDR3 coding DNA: TGTGCCAGCTGCCGACAGGGCGTCTCTGGAAACACCATATATTTT.

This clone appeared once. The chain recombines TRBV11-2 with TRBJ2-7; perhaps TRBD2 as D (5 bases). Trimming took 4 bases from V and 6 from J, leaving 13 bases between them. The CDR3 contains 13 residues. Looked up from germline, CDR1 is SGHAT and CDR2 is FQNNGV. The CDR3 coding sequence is TGTGCCAGCAGCTCCTCTCTAGGGAGCGAGCAGTACTTC. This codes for CASSSSLGSEQYF.

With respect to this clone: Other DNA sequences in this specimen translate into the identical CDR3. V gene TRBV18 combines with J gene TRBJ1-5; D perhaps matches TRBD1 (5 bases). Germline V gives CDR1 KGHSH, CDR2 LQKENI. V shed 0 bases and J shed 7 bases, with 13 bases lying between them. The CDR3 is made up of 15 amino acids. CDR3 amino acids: CASSPPGQGGQPQHF. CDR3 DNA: TGTGCCAGCTCACCACCGGGGCAGGGCGGACAGCCCCAGCATTTT.

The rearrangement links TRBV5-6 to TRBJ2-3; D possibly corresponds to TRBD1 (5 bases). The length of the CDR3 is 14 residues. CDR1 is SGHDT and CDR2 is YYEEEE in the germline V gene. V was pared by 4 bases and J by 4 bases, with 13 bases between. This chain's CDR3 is CASSLRSGSDTQYF. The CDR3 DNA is TGTGCCAGCAGCCTAAGGTCAGGGTCAGATACGCAGTATTTT.

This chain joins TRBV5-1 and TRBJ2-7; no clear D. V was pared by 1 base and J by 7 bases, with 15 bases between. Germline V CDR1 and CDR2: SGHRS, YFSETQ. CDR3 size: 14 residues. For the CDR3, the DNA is TGCGCCAGCAGCTTGAGGGTTCTAGGAGAAGAGCAGTACTTC. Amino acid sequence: CASSLRVLGEEQYF. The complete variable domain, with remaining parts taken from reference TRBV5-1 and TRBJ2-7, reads KAGVTQTPRYLIKTRGQQVTLSCSPISGHRSVSWYQQTPGQGLQFLFEYFSETQRNKGNFPGRFSGRQFSNSRSEMNVSTLELGDSALYLCASSLRVLGEEQYFGPGTRLTVT.

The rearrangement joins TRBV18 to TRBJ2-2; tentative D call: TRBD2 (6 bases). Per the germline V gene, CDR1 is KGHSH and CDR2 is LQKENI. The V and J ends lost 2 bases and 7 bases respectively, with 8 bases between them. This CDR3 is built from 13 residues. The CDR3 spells CASSPVEGGELFF. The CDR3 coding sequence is TGTGCCAGCTCACCAGTGGAGGGCGGGGAGCTGTTTTTT.

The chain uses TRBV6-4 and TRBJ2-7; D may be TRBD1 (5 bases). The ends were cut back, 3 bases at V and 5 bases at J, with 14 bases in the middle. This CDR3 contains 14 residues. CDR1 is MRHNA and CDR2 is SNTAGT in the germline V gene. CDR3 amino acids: CASSENPGFHEQYF. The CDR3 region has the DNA TGTGCCAGCAGTGAAAACCCAGGGTTCCACGAGCAGTACTTC.

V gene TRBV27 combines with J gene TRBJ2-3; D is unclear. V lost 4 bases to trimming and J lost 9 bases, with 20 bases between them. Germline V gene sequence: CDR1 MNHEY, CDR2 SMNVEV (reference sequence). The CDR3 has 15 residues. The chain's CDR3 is CASSSAWASRSTQYF. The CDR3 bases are TGTGCCAGCAGTTCCGCGTGGGCTTCTAGGTCGACGCAGTATTTT.

For the CDR3, the DNA is TGCAGCGCTTTGACTGGGGCCAACGTCCTGACTTTC. As protein: CSALTGANVLTF. The chain is built from TRBV29-1 and TRBJ2-6, with no clear D. This CDR3 comprises 12 residues. The V end was cut by 7 bases, the J end by 2 bases, with 6 bases between. The V gene's germline CDR1 is SQVTM and CDR2 ANQGSEA. The full variable domain, with the rest looked up from reference TRBV29-1 and TRBJ2-6, is SAVISQKPSRDICQRGTSLTIQCQVDSQVTMMFWYRQQPGQSLTLIATANQGSEATYESGFVIDKFPISRPNLTFSTLTVSNMSPEDSSIYLCSALTGANVLTFGAGSRLTVL.

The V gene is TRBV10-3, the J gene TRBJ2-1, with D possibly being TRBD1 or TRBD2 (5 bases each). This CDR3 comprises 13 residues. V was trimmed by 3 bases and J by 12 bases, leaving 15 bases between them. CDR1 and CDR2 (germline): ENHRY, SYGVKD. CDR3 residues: CAISESGAEGQFF. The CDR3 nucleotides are TGTGCCATCAGTGAATCCGGGGCTGAGGGGCAGTTCTTC.